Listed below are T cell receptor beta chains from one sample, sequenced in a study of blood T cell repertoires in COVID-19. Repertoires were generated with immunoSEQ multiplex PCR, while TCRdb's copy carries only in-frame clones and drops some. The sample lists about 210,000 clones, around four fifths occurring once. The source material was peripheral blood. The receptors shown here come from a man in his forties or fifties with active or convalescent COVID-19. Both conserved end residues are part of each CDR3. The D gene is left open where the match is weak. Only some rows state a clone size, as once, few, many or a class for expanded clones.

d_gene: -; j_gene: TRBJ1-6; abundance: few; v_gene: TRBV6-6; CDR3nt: TGTGCCAGCTCCCCGCCAGGAAATAATTCACCCCTCCACTTT; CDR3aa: CASSPPGNNSPLHF
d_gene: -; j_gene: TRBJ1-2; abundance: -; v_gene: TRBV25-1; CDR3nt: TGTGCCAGCAGTGATTCAGGGGCCCGCGCTAACTATGGCTACACCTTC; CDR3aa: CASSDSGARANYGYTF
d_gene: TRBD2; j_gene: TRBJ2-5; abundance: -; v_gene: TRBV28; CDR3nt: TGTGCCAGCACCACGCCCACCTCAGCGGGAGTGGAGGAGACCCAGTACTTC; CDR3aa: CASTTPTSAGVEETQYF
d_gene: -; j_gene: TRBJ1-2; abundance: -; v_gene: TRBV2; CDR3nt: TGTGCCAGCACCCCCCGGGGGGGAACCTATGGCTACACCTTC; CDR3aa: CASTPRGGTYGYTF
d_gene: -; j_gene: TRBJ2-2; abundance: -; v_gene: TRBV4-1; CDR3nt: TGCGCCAGCAGACACAGGGAGAACACCGGGGAGCTGTTTTTT; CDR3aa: CASRHRENTGELFF
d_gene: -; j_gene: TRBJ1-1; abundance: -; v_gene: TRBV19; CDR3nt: TGTGCCAGTAGTTTCGAGGGCCGACAAGCTTTCTTT; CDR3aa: CASSFEGRQAFF
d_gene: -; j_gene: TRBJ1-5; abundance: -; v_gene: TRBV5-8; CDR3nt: TGTGCCAGCAGCTTAGTGGCCTTTCCCCACAATCAGCCCCAGCATTTT; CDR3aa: CASSLVAFPHNQPQHF
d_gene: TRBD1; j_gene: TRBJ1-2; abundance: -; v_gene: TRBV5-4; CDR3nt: TGTGCCAGCAGCTTGTCAGGGGGCAGTCCGGCCTCCTACTATGGCTACACCTTC; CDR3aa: CASSLSGGSPASYYGYTF
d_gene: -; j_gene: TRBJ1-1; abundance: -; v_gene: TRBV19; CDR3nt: TGTGCCAGTAGTATAGGAGGGGGGAACACTGAAGCTTTCTTT; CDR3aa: CASSIGGGNTEAFF
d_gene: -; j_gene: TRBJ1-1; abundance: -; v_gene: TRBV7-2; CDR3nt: TGTGCCAGCAGCCAGCGGGGTCGGATGAACACTGAAGCTTTCTTT; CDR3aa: CASSQRGRMNTEAFF
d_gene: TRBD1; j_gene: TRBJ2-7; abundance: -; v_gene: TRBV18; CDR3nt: TGTGCCAGCTCACCGGACAGGGTTAACGAGCAGTACTTC; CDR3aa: CASSPDRVNEQYF
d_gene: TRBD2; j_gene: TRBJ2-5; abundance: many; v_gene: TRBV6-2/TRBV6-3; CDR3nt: TGTGCCAGCAGTCTAGCGGGGGGAGAGACCCAGTACTTC; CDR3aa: CASSLAGGETQYF
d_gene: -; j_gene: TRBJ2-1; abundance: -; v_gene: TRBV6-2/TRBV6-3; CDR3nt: TGTGCCAGCAGTAACAACCAGCAGTTCTTC; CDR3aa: CASSNNQQFF
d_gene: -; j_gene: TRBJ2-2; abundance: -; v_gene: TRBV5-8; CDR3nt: TGTGCCAGCAGCCACAGGGTCGGTAGAACCGGGGAGCTGTTTTTT; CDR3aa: CASSHRVGRTGELFF
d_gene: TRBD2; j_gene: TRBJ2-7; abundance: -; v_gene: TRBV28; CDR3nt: TGTGCCAGCAGGCTACCGAGGGAGGGCGGCACCTACGAGCAGTACTTC; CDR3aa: CASRLPREGGTYEQYF
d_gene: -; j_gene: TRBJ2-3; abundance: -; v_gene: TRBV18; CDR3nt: TGTGCCAGCTCACTCCCAAGCACAGATACGCAGTATTTT; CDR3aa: CASSLPSTDTQYF
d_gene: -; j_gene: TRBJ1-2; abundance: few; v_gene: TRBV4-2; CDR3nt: TGTGCCAGCAGCCCGAATATCGGACAGAGCTATGGCTACACCTTC; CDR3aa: CASSPNIGQSYGYTF
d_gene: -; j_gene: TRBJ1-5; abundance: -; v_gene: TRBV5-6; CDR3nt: TGTGCCAGCAGCTTGGGGGCACACCCGAATCAGCCCCAGCATTTT; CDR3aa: CASSLGAHPNQPQHF
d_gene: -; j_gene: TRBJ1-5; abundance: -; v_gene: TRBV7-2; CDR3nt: TGTGCCAGCAGCTTAGATGGAGGTCAGCCCCAGCATTTT; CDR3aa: CASSLDGGQPQHF
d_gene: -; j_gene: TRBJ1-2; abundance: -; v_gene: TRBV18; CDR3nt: TGTGCCAGCTCACGGGCCAGCGAGGGCTATGGCTACACCTTC; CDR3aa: CASSRASEGYGYTF
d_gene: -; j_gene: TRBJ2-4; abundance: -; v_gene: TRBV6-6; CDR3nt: TGTGCCAGCAATGGCCAGGGTGCGGACATTCAGTACTTC; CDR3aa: CASNGQGADIQYF
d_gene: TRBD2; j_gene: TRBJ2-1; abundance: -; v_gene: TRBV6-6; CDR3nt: TGTGCCAGCAGATCTAGCGGACGGAGCTCCTACAATGAGCAGTTCTTC; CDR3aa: CASRSSGRSSYNEQFF
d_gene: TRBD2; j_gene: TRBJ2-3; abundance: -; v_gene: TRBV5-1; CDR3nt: TGCGCCCGCCGCGGGGGCCTCGCGGGGGGCCGGGGGGGGGCAGATACGCAGTATTTT; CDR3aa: CARRGGLAGGRGGADTQYF
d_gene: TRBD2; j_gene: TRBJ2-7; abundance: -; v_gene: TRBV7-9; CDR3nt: TGTGCCAGCAGCCACTCCTCAGCGGGAGCTGGATCCTACGAGCAGTACTTC; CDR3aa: CASSHSSAGAGSYEQYF
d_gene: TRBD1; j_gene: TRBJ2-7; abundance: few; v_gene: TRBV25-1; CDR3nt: TGTGCCAGCAGTGACATGGGACAGGGGAAGTTCTACGAGCAGTACTTC; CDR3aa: CASSDMGQGKFYEQYF
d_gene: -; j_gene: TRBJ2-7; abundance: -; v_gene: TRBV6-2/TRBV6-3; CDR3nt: TGTGCCAGCAGTTACTCCTGGGGCGTTGTACCCTACGAGCAGTACTTC; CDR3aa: CASSYSWGVVPYEQYF
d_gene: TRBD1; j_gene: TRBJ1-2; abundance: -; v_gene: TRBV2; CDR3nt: TGTGCCAGCAGAAGACAGGGAATGGGCTACACCTTC; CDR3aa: CASRRQGMGYTF
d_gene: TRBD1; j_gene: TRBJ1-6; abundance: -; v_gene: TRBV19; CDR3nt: TGTGCCAGTAGCAGGGGGCTCAGGGCACCCCTCCACTTT; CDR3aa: CASSRGLRAPLHF